The 30 T cell receptor beta chains reported below all come from one sample, sequenced in a study of shared clonotypes between healthy human individuals. Some clones are missing from TCRdb's copy, which holds only in-frame ones; the method was immunoSEQ multiplex PCR. The sample records 1,100,000 or so clones, about four fifths being singletons. The sample comprised memory CD4+ T cells from PBMCs. Specified subset: CD45RA-negative fraction. The receptors stem from a man younger than 35 in good health. Some clones in this sample may be carry-over from other donors' samples.

The chain links TRBV28 to TRBJ2-3, with a tentative D call TRBD2 (5 bases). Per the germline V gene, CDR1 is MDHEN and CDR2 is SYDVKM. This CDR3 is 16 amino acids long. Between the trimmed V and J ends, which lost 2 bases and 4 bases, there was a span of 16 bases. The chain's CDR3 is CASSLPPRRSADTQYF. The DNA of the CDR3 is TGTGCCAGCAGTTTACCCCCAAGGAGGTCCGCAGATACGCAGTATTTT.

The chain uses TRBV4-3 and TRBJ2-6, with D hard to call. Trimming removed 4 bases from V and 1 base from J, with 5 bases in between. Germline V lookup: CDR1 LGHNA, CDR2 YSLEER. The CDR3 has 14 amino acids. The CDR3 nucleotides read TGCGCCAGCAGCCCCACTTCTGGGGCCAACGTCCTGACTTTC. This sequence encodes CASSPTSGANVLTF.

The chain uses TRBV23-1 and TRBJ2-7, with a possible D match to TRBD2 (6 bases). TRBV23-1 is recorded as an ORF, its role being uncertain. This CDR3 region has 14 residues. Between the trimmed V and J ends, which lost 5 bases and 2 bases, there was a span of 13 bases. The CDR3 DNA is TGCGCCAGCAGTTGGGACTCCCGCCCCTACGAGCAGTACTTC. Translating it yields CASSWDSRPYEQYF.

The chain carries TRBV12-5 and TRBJ1-1; 9 bases map to TRBD1. Trimming took 6 bases from V and 1 from J; bases not matched to a gene: 6. This CDR3 contains 15 residues. Looked up from germline, CDR1 is LGHNT and CDR2 is FRNRAP. The CDR3 DNA is TGTGCTAGTGGACCCGGACAGGGGTCGAACACTGAAGCTTTCTTT. Translated: CASGPGQGSNTEAFF.

The sample holds one count of this clone. The chain employs TRBV5-1 and TRBJ2-3, with 10 bases lining up with TRBD2. V was pared by 0 bases and J by 7 bases, with 14 bases of the junction left unmatched. Germline V gene data show CDR1 as SGHRS and CDR2 as YFSETQ. This CDR3 is 18 amino acids long. CDR3 nucleotide sequence: TGCGCCAGCAGCTTGGACCCGCGGCCGCTAGCGGGAGAACATACGCAGTATTTT. Protein product: CASSLDPRPLAGEHTQYF.

This chain joins TRBV28 and TRBJ1-2; no reliable D call. V dropped 5 bases and J dropped 0 bases, with 13 bases sitting between them. Per the germline V gene, CDR1 is MDHEN and CDR2 is SYDVKM. The CDR3 totals 15 residues. DNA of the CDR3: TGTGCCAGCAGTCGAAATCGACCTACTAACTATGGCTACACCTTC. It encodes CASSRNRPTNYGYTF.

The J gene is TRBJ2-2, the V gene TRBV5-1; no firm D call. V lost 5 bases to trimming and J lost 4 bases, with 9 bases between them. The length of the CDR3 is 13 residues. From germline, CDR1 is SGHRS and CDR2 YFSETQ. CDR3 in DNA: TGCGCCAGCAGGTTGAAACGCACCGGGGAGCTGTTTTTT. Protein sequence: CASRLKRTGELFF.

This clone was recorded a few times. The genes are TRBV28 and TRBJ2-7, with 8 bases identical to TRBD2. Germline V lookup: CDR1 MDHEN, CDR2 SYDVKM. The CDR3 sequence is 14 residues long. V shed 5 bases, J shed 3 bases, and the junction held 6 bases outside the gene matches. Here the CDR3 reads CASSGSGRSYEQYF. The CDR3 bases are TGTGCCAGCAGTGGGAGCGGGAGAAGCTACGAGCAGTACTTC.

This clone turned up a few times. The V call is TRBV9, the J call TRBJ2-1; TRBD1 might be the D (5 bases). CDR1 and CDR2 from the germline V gene are SGDLS and YYNGEE. The CDR3 length is 14 residues. The V end lost 0 bases, the J end lost 6 bases, and 10 bases lay between the germline ends. The CDR3 DNA sequence: TGTGCCAGCAGCGTAGGGGGCGCTTCCAATGAGCAGTTCTTC. Protein: CASSVGGASNEQFF.

The chain combines TRBV7-9 with TRBJ2-2; 10 bases are shared with TRBD1. Unmatched junction bases numbered 3, after V lost 5 bases and J lost 3 bases. This CDR3 is built from 15 residues. The germline V gene has CDR1 SEHNR and CDR2 FQNEAQ (reference sequence). The CDR3 DNA follows: TGTGCCAGCAGCCCCGGGACAGGGGACACCGGGGAGCTGTTTTTT. This gives the protein CASSPGTGDTGELFF.

CDR3 protein: CASSRELRGHTDTQYF. The CDR3 bases are TGCGCCAGCAGCCGGGAGCTCAGGGGCCACACAGATACGCAGTATTTT. The rearrangement joins TRBV4-3 to TRBJ2-3; TRBD1 is a possible D gene (6 bases). Germline CDR1 is LGHNA and CDR2 is YSLEER. The CDR3 is 16 amino acids. V was pared by 4 bases and J by 2 bases, with 16 bases between.

The chain joins TRBV7-8 to TRBJ1-2; the match to TRBD1 covers 8 bases. CDR1 SGHVS and CDR2 FQNEAQ come from the germline V gene. Germline trimming cut 4 bases from V and 3 bases from J; bases unmatched to any gene: 16. The CDR3 is 18 amino acids. The CDR3 DNA is TGTGCCAGCAGCTCCACGAGGACAGGGCGAGATTCGGACTATGGCTACACCTTC. It yields the protein CASSSTRTGRDSDYGYTF.

To note about this clone: This may be a read error: a much more frequent sequence differs by one nucleotide. The J gene is TRBJ1-1, the V gene TRBV6-6; no definite D call. The germline V gene encodes CDR1 MNHNY and CDR2 SVGAGI (reference sequence). The CDR3 sequence is 13 residues long. V was trimmed by 4 bases and J by 1 base, leaving 7 bases between them. The CDR3 protein is CASSFDTNTEAFF. CDR3 DNA: TGTGCCAGCAGTTTCGACACGAACACTGAAGCTTTCTTT.

The chain has TRBV11-3 and TRBJ2-7; 12 bases map to TRBD2. Germline V gives CDR1 SGHNT, CDR2 YENEEA. This CDR3 comprises 16 residues. V lost 2 bases and J lost 5; bases outside the gene matches: 7. In DNA, the CDR3 is TGTGCCAGCAGCTTAAGACTAGCGGGAGTGAGCGACGAGCAGTACTTC. Protein: CASSLRLAGVSDEQYF.

About this clone: This sequence is one base from a far larger clone and is likely a read error. Other DNA sequences in this sample translate to the same CDR3. The chain couples TRBV2 to TRBJ1-1, with D possibly TRBD1 on 6 matching bases. CDR1 and CDR2 from the germline V gene are SNHLY and FYNNEI. V lost 6 bases to trimming and J lost 1 base, with 9 bases between them. The CDR3 loop spans 13 amino acids. The CDR3 protein is CASSQQGNTEAFF. The CDR3 DNA is TGTGCCAGCAGCCAACAGGGGAACACTGAAGCTTTCTTT.

J is TRBJ2-6 and V is TRBV5-6; D gene unclear. The CDR3 contains 15 residues. Trimming left V 4 bases short and J 0 bases short, with 8 bases between. CDR1 and CDR2 from the germline V gene are SGHDT and YYEEEE. The CDR3 sequence is CASSKPNSGANVLTF. The CDR3 region has the DNA TGTGCCAGCAGCAAGCCCAACTCTGGGGCCAACGTCCTGACTTTC.

This chain connects TRBV19 to TRBJ1-5, with D possibly matching TRBD1 (5 bases). Trimming took 5 bases from V and 11 from J, leaving 16 bases between them. This CDR3 has 13 residues. Germline assignment: CDR1 LNHDA and CDR2 SQIVND (reference sequence). The CDR3 sequence: CASSLQDHRAQHF. The CDR3 region has the DNA TGTGCCAGTAGTCTACAGGACCACCGGGCCCAGCATTTT. The full variable domain, rest sourced from reference TRBV19 and TRBJ1-5, is DGGITQSPKYLFRKEGQNVTLSCEQNLNHDAMYWYRQDPGQGLRLIYYSQIVNDFQKGDIAEGYSVSREKKESFPLTVTSAQKNPTAFYLCASSLQDHRAQHFGDGTRLSIL.

This chain joins TRBV7-9 and TRBJ2-7; possible D gene TRBD1, 5 bases. With 1 base removed from V and 4 bases from J, the gap between germline ends came to 11 bases. The germline V gene encodes CDR1 SEHNR and CDR2 FQNEAQ (reference sequence). The CDR3 sequence is 14 residues long. This CDR3 is CASSLEYAGYEQYF. CDR3 bases: TGTGCCAGCAGCTTAGAGTACGCAGGGTACGAGCAGTACTTC.

This clone qualifies as medium-sized. V and J are TRBV5-6 and TRBJ2-5; D uncertain. The CDR3 totals 11 residues. Deletions cut 4 bases from V and 5 bases from J, with 6 bases between. Germline loops: CDR1 SGHDT, CDR2 YYEEEE. The CDR3 protein is CASSEGETQYF. As DNA, the CDR3 is TGTGCCAGCAGCGAAGGGGAGACCCAGTACTTC.

The chain links TRBV6-6 to TRBJ2-2; tentatively, D is TRBD2 (5 bases). This CDR3 region has 14 residues. V dropped 6 bases and J dropped 5 bases, with 13 bases sitting between them. Looked up from germline, CDR1 is MNHNY and CDR2 is SVGAGI (reference sequence). In nucleotides, the CDR3 is TGTGCCAGCAGCCCGTTACGGGGAACCGGGGAGCTGTTTTTT. As protein: CASSPLRGTGELFF.

The rearrangement uses TRBV6-1 and TRBJ2-7; 7 bases map to TRBD1. This CDR3 is built from 14 residues. The ends lost 5 bases at V and 2 bases at J; junction bases unmatched: 6. Germline values: CDR1 MNHNS, CDR2 SASEGT. CDR3 nucleotide sequence: TGTGCCAGCAGTCGACAGGGAAGTCCCTACGAGCAGTACTTC. Protein: CASSRQGSPYEQYF.

The genes are TRBV28 and TRBJ1-3; no clear D gene. The CDR3 sequence is 14 residues long. In germline, CDR1 is MDHEN, CDR2 SYDVKM. DNA for the CDR3: TGTGCTCATGTGGGGTCGAGCTCTGGAAACACCATATATTTT. Residues: CAHVGSSSGNTIYF. Filled out from reference TRBV28 and TRBJ1-3, the complete variable domain reads DVKVTQSSRYLVKRTGEKVFLECVQDMDHENMFWYRQDPGLGLRLIYFSYDVKMKEKGDIPEGYSVSREKKERFSLILESASTNQTSMYLCAHVGSSSGNTIYFGEGSWLTVV.

In this sample, this clone turned up a few times. J is TRBJ1-2 and V is TRBV9, with D possibly TRBD1 on 5 matching bases. Between the trimmed V and J ends, which lost 0 bases and 6 bases, there was a span of 12 bases. The CDR3 is made up of 14 amino acids. CDR1 and CDR2 (germline): SGDLS, YYNGEE. The CDR3 protein is CASSVDGAQDGYTF. CDR3 nucleotides: TGTGCCAGCAGCGTAGACGGGGCGCAGGATGGCTACACCTTC.

This chain connects TRBV6-6 to TRBJ1-1; 8 bases map to TRBD1. V dropped 5 bases and J dropped 8; count of bases not matched to a gene: 13. Germline lookup yields CDR1 MNHNY and CDR2 SVGAGI (reference sequence). The CDR3 consists of 15 residues. DNA for the CDR3: TGTGCCAGCAGTCCCGGAGGACAGGGATCGACCGAAGCTTTCTTT. Protein sequence: CASSPGGQGSTEAFF.

The chain employs TRBV7-2 and TRBJ2-5, with TRBD2 matching 10 bases. V lost 4 bases and J lost 3; bases outside the gene matches: 5. The CDR3 runs to 15 residues. Germline V gives CDR1 SGHTA, CDR2 FQGNSA. CDR3 amino acids: CASSSASGREETQYF. The CDR3 DNA reads TGTGCCAGCAGCTCCGCTAGCGGGAGAGAAGAGACCCAGTACTTC.

This chain uses TRBV20-1 with TRBJ1-2; no firm D call. There are 11 residues in the CDR3. Trimming took 6 bases from V and 8 from J, leaving 13 bases between them. From germline, CDR1 is DFQATT and CDR2 SNEGSKA (reference sequence). The CDR3 protein is CSARSGYGYTF. CDR3 bases: TGCAGTGCAAGGTCAGGTTACGGCTACACCTTC.

V usage is TRBV21-1 and J usage is TRBJ2-3. TRBV21-1 is flagged as a pseudogene. This CDR3 contains 15 residues. The CDR3 reads CASSGWARKTDTQYF. The CDR3 nucleotides read TGTGCCAGCAGCGGGTGGGCGAGGAAAACAGATACGCAGTATTTT.

This clone has a handful of counts. The J gene is TRBJ1-5, the V gene TRBV10-2, with 10 bases fitting TRBD1. From germline, CDR1 is WSHSY and CDR2 SAAADI. With 3 bases clipped from V and 4 bases from J, the junction kept 6 bases outside the gene matches. The CDR3 has 16 residues. The CDR3 reads CASSDTGTGANQPQHF. In DNA form, the CDR3 reads TGCGCCAGCAGTGATACCGGGACAGGGGCTAATCAGCCCCAGCATTTT.

This clone was found once. The chain is built from TRBV9 and TRBJ2-5; D could derive from TRBD1 or TRBD2 (5 bases each). The V end lost 3 bases, the J end lost 5 bases, and 17 bases lay between the germline ends. Germline V lookup: CDR1 SGDLS, CDR2 YYNGEE. The CDR3 is 15 amino acids. CDR3 sequence: CASSGRRGRGETQYF. The CDR3 DNA sequence: TGTGCCAGCAGCGGCCGACGGGGCCGAGGGGAGACCCAGTACTTC. The whole variable domain, filled in from reference TRBV9 and TRBJ2-5, reads DSGVTQTPKHLITATGQRVTLRCSPRSGDLSVYWYQQSLDQGLQFLIQYYNGEERAKGNILERFSAQQFPDLHSELNLSSLELGDSALYFCASSGRRGRGETQYFGPGTRLLVL.

This clone was counted between two and nine times. The chain joins TRBV19 to TRBJ1-5; D unclear. The CDR3 has 14 residues. V lost 5 bases and J lost 5, with 13 bases in between. Looked up from germline, CDR1 is LNHDA and CDR2 is SQIVND (reference sequence). The CDR3 DNA reads TGTGCCAGTAGTCAAAGCAGGTTCTATCAGCCCCAGCATTTT. This encodes CASSQSRFYQPQHF.